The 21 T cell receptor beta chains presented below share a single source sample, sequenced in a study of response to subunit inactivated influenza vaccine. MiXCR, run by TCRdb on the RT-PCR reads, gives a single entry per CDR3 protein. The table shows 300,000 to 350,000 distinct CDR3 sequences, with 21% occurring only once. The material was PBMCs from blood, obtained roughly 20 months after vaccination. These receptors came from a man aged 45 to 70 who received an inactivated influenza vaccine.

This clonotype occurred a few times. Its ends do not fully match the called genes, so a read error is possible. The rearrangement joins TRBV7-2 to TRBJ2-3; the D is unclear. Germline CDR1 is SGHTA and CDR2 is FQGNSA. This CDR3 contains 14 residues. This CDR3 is CASSLATSIDTQYF. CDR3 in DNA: TGTGCCAGCAGCTTAGCCACCAGCATAGATACGCAGTATTTT.

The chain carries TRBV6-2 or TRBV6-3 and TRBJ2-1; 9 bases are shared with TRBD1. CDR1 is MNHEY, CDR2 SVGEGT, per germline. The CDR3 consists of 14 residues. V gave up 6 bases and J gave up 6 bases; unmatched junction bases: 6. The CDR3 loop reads CASSRDRASNEQFF. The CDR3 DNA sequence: TGTGCCAGCAGCCGGGACAGGGCTAGCAATGAGCAGTTCTTC.

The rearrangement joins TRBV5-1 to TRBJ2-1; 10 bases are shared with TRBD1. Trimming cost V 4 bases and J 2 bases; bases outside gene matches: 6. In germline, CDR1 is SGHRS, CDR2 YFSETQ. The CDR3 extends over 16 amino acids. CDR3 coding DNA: TGCGCCAGCAGCCTATCTGGGACAGGGGCCTACAATGAGCAGTTCTTC. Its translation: CASSLSGTGAYNEQFF.

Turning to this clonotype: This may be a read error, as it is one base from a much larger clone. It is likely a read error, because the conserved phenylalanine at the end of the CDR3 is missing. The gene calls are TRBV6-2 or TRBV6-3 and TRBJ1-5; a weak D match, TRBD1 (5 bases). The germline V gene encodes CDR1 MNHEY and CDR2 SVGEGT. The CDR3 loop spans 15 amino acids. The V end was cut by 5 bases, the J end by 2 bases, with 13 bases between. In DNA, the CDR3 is TGTGCCAGCAGTCCACAGGCCCTCGGCAATCAGCCCCAGCATTCT. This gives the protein CASSPQALGNQPQHS.

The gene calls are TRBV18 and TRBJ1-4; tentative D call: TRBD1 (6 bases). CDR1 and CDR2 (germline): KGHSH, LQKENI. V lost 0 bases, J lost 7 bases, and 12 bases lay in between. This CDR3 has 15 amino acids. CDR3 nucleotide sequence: TGTGCCAGCTCACCACCGGGGAAGGACAGTGAAAAACTGTTTTTT. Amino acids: CASSPPGKDSEKLFF.

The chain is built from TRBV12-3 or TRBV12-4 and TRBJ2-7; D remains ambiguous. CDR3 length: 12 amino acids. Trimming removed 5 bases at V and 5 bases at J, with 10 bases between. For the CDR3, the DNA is TGTGCCAGCAGTATGGGTCTCCACGAGCAGTACTTC. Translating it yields CASSMGLHEQYF.

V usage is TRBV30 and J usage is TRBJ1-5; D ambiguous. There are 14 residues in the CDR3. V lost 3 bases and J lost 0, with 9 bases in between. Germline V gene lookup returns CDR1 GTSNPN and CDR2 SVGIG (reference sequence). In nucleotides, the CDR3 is TGTGCCTGGAGCGCAGAGAATAGCAATCAGCCCCAGCATTTT. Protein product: CAWSAENSNQPQHF.

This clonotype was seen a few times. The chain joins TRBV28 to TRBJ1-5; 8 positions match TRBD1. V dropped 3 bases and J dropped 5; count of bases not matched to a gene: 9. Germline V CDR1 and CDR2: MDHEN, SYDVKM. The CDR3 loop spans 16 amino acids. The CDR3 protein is CASSFGQGAPYQPQHF. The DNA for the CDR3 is TGTGCCAGCAGTTTCGGGCAGGGGGCTCCCTATCAGCCCCAGCATTTT.

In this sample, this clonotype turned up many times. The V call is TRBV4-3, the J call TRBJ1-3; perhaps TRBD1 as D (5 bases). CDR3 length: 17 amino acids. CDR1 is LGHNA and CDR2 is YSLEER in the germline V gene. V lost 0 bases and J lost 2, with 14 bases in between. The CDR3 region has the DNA TGCGCCAGCAGCCAAGACCCAGGGCGACTGACTGGAAACACCATATATTTT. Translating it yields CASSQDPGRLTGNTIYF.

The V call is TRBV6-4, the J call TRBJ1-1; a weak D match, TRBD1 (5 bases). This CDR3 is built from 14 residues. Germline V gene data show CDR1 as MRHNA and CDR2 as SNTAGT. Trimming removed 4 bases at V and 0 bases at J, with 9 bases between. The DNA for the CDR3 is TGTGCCAGCAGTGTGGACATGATGAACACTGAAGCTTTCTTT. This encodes CASSVDMMNTEAFF.

DNA for the CDR3: TGTGCCAGCAGCCAGGGACAGGGTGGAACCGGGGAGCTGTTTTTT. This gives the protein CASSQGQGGTGELFF. The V and J genes are TRBV7-2 and TRBJ2-2, with 9 bases matching TRBD1. The CDR3 is 15 residues long. Germline V gene lookup returns CDR1 SGHTA and CDR2 FQGNSA. Germline trimming cut 5 bases from V and 5 bases from J; bases unmatched to any gene: 6.

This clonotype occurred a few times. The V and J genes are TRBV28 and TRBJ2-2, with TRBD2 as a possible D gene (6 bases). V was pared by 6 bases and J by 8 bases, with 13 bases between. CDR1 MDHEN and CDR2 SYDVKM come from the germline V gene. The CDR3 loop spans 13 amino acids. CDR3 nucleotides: TGTGCCAGCAGAGAGCGGGCAACGGGGGAGCTGTTTTTT. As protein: CASRERATGELFF.

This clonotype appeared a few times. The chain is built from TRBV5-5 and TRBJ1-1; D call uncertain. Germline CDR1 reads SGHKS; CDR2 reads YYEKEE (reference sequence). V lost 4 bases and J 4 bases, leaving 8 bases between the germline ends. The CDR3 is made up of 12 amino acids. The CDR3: CASSPTGTEAFF. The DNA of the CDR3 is TGTGCCAGCAGCCCTACGGGCACTGAAGCTTTCTTT. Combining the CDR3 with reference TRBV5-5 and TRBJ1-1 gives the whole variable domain DAGVTQSPTHLIKTRGQQVTLRCSPISGHKSVSWYQQVLGQGPQFIFQYYEKEERGRGNFPDRFSARQFPNYSSELNVNALLLGDSALYLCASSPTGTEAFFGQGTRLTVV.

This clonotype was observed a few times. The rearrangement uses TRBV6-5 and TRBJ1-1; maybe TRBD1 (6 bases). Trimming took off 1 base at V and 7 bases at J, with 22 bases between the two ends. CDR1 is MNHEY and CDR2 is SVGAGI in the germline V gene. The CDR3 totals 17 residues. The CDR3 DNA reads TGTGCCAGCAGTTACTTATACAGGGAAATAGGGGCCGATGAAGCTTTCTTT. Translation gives CASSYLYREIGADEAFF.

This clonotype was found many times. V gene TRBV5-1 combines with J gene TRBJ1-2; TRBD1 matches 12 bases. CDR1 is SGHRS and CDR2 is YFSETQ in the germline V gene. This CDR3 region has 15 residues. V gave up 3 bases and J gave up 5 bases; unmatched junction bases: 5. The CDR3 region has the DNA TGCGCCAGCAGCTATGGGACAGGGGGCAAGTATGGCTACACCTTC. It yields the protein CASSYGTGGKYGYTF.

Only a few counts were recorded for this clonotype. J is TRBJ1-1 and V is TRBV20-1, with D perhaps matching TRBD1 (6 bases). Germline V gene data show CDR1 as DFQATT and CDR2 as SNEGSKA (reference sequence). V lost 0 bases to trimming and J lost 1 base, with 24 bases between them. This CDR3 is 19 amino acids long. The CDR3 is CSAREKLRQVSFRNTEAFF. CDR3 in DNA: TGCAGTGCTAGAGAAAAACTACGACAGGTCTCCTTTAGGAACACTGAAGCTTTCTTT.

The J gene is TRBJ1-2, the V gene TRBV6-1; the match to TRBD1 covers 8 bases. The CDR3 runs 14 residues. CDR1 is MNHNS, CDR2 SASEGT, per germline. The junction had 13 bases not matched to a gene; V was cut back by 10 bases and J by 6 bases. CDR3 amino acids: CATERGQGAHGYTF. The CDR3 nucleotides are TGTGCCACCGAAAGGGGGCAGGGGGCTCATGGCTACACCTTC.

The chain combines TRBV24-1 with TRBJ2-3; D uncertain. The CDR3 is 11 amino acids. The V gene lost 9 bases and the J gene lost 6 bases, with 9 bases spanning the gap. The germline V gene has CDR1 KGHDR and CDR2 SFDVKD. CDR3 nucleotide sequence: TGTGCCACCGCCAAGCTGGATACGCAGTATTTT. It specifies CATAKLDTQYF.

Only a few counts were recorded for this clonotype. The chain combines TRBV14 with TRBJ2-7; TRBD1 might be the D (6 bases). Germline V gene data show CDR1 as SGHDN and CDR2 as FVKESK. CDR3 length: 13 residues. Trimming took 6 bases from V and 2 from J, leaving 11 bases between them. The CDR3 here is CASSPTGTYEQYF. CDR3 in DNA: TGTGCCAGCAGTCCGACAGGTACCTACGAGCAGTACTTC.

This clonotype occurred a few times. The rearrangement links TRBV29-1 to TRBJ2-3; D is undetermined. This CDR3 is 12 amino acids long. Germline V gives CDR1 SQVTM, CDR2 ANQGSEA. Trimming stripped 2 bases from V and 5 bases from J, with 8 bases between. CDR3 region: CSVENWGDTQYF. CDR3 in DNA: TGCAGCGTTGAAAACTGGGGAGATACGCAGTATTTT.

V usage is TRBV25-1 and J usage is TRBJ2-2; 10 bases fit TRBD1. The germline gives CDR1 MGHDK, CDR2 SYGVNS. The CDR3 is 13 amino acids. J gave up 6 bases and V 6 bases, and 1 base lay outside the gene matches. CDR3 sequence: CASRTGGSGELFF. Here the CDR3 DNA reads TGTGCCAGCAGGACAGGGGGCTCCGGGGAGCTGTTTTTT.